These 11 T cell receptor beta chains were sequenced from one sample in a study of early T cells in non-severe SARS-CoV-2 infection. TCRdb processed the 5' RACE reads anew with MiXCR; each CDR3 protein has one entry. Of some 57,000 distinct CDR3 sequences listed, around 9% were seen once; the top ten hold about 20%. Specimen: whole blood. Receptors were obtained from an adult who was a healthcare worker with PCR-confirmed SARS-CoV-2 infection or an uninfected control (not recorded which).

The CDR3 protein is CAWSVSWTEAFF. CDR3 bases: TGTGCCTGGAGTGTCTCGTGGACTGAAGCTTTCTTT. V is TRBV30 and J is TRBJ1-1; D unresolved. V was pared by 0 bases and J by 5 bases, with 7 bases between. Germline V gene data show CDR1 as GTSNPN and CDR2 as SVGIG (reference sequence). This CDR3 contains 12 residues. Full variable domain (remainder filled in from reference TRBV30 and TRBJ1-1): SQTIHQWPATLVQPVGSPLSLECTVEGTSNPNLYWYRQAAGRGLQLLFYSVGIGQISSEVPQNLSASRPQDRQFILSSKKLLLSDSGFYLCAWSVSWTEAFFGQGTRLTVV.

This clonotype was seen a handful of times. The rearrangement joins TRBV10-3 to TRBJ1-1, with 8 bases fitting TRBD1. This CDR3 is built from 14 residues. Germline V gene sequence: CDR1 ENHRY, CDR2 SYGVKD. The junction had 5 bases not matched to a gene; V was cut back by 6 bases and J by 2 bases. The CDR3 protein is CAIRQGAGNTEAFF. In nucleotides, the CDR3 is TGTGCCATCAGGCAGGGGGCGGGAAACACTGAAGCTTTCTTT.

Only a few counts were recorded for this clonotype. The chain is built from TRBV3-1 and TRBJ1-1, with a weak D call TRBD1 (6 bases). Trimming shortened V by 2 bases and J by 6 bases, and 22 bases separated the two germline ends. Germline V CDR1 and CDR2: LGHDT, YNNKEL (reference sequence). The length of the CDR3 is 17 residues. The CDR3 sequence is CASSQLPGQKRAPEAFF. In DNA form, the CDR3 reads TGTGCCAGCAGCCAACTACCGGGACAAAAAAGGGCGCCTGAAGCTTTCTTT.

This clonotype was detected a few times. The chain joins TRBV10-3 to TRBJ2-3; D possibly matches TRBD1 or TRBD2 (5 bases each). Trimming shortened V by 4 bases and J by 5 bases, and 22 bases separated the two germline ends. CDR1 ENHRY and CDR2 SYGVKD come from the germline V gene. This CDR3 contains 17 residues. The CDR3 here is CAISGQGEGFAGDTQYF. The CDR3 DNA sequence: TGTGCCATCAGTGGTCAGGGAGAGGGGTTCGCCGGAGATACGCAGTATTTT.

This clonotype was recorded at least ten times. The genes are TRBV13 and TRBJ2-1; 9 bases line up with TRBD1. The V gene's germline CDR1 is PRHDT and CDR2 FYEKMQ (reference sequence). The junction had 4 bases not matched to a gene; V was cut back by 3 bases and J by 4 bases. The CDR3 covers 15 residues. CDR3 bases: TGTGCCAGCAGCTTCCTAGGACAGGGGTACAATGAGCAGTTCTTC. Translating gives CASSFLGQGYNEQFF.

This clonotype came up many times. This chain connects TRBV19 to TRBJ1-5; the D gene is possibly TRBD1 (5 bases). V was trimmed by 9 bases and J by 3 bases, leaving 12 bases between them. Germline V gene data show CDR1 as LNHDA and CDR2 as SQIVND (reference sequence). CDR3 length: 13 amino acids. This CDR3 is CASSTVSNQPQHF. DNA of the CDR3: TGTGCCAGCTCGACAGTCTCCAATCAGCCCCAGCATTTT.

This rearrangement joins TRBV4-1 to TRBJ2-1, with 11 bases matching TRBD2. V lost 11 bases, J lost 4 bases, and 7 bases stayed unmatched. CDR1 and CDR2 (germline): MGHRA, YSYEKL. The CDR3 has 14 amino acids. The CDR3 coding sequence is TGCGCCTCTAGCACTAGCGGGGGATACAATGAGCAGTTCTTC. Residues: CASSTSGGYNEQFF.

This clonotype was detected many times. The chain joins TRBV4-1 to TRBJ1-2; D is undetermined. The V end was cut by 1 base, the J end by 1 base, with 10 bases between. Per germline, CDR1 MGHRA and CDR2 YSYEKL. The CDR3 covers 15 residues. CDR3 sequence (DNA): TGCGCCAGCAGCCAAGCGATAAGGAGTAACTATGGCTACACCTTC. Amino acids: CASSQAIRSNYGYTF.

This clonotype has ten or more counts. The chain couples TRBV3-1 to TRBJ2-2; possible D gene TRBD1, 6 bases. Germline V lookup: CDR1 LGHDT, CDR2 YNNKEL (reference sequence). Between the trimmed V and J ends, which lost 5 bases and 6 bases, there was a span of 16 bases. This CDR3 comprises 15 residues. The CDR3 DNA reads TGTGCCAGCAGCAGCCTCCCAGGGGCTTCCGGGGAGCTGTTTTTT. Its protein is CASSSLPGASGELFF.

This clonotype came up a few times. The gene calls are TRBV10-3 and TRBJ2-7; D may match TRBD1 or TRBD2 (6 bases each). The length of the CDR3 is 14 residues. V lost 11 bases and J 3 bases, leaving 20 bases between the germline ends. The germline CDR1 and CDR2 sequences are ENHRY and SYGVKD. CDR3 protein: CAASRGAVGYEQYF. The CDR3 region has the DNA TGTGCCGCCTCGAGGGGGGCGGTGGGCTACGAGCAGTACTTC.

V usage is TRBV12-2 and J usage is TRBJ2-2; the D segment call TRBD2 is taken from the table without a DNA check. TRBV12-2 is a pseudogene segment. This CDR3 spans 21 amino acids. The CDR3 coding sequence is TGTGCAAGTCGCTTAGAGACTACCCCCGGGACTAGCGGGAAGAACACCGGGGAGCTGTTTTTT. This translates into CASRLETTPGTSGKNTGELFF.